Given below is one TCR beta chain in context. Its antigen is not identified. There are 13 residues in the CDR3. In germline, CDR1 is SGHAT, CDR2 FQNNGV. The V end lost 1 base, the J end lost 5 bases, and 8 bases lay between the germline ends. Each CDR3 protein is one row after TCRdb ran MiXCR on the RT-PCR reads. Of about 620,000 distinct CDR3 sequences in the sample, approximately 12% were seen once. This sample stems from a study of response to subunit inactivated influenza vaccine. Study observations and caveats: The authors offered the suggestion that each seasonal influenza vaccination recruits few new T cells.

The chain is built from TRBV11-2 and TRBJ2-5, with D unclear. The sample consisted of PBMCs from blood, taken on the day of vaccination. The TCR originated in a man between 50 and 59 years old who received an inactivated influenza vaccine. DNA of the CDR3: TGTGCCAGCAGCTTAGCTAGTTCTGAGACCCAGTACTTC. Amino acids: CASSLASSETQYF.